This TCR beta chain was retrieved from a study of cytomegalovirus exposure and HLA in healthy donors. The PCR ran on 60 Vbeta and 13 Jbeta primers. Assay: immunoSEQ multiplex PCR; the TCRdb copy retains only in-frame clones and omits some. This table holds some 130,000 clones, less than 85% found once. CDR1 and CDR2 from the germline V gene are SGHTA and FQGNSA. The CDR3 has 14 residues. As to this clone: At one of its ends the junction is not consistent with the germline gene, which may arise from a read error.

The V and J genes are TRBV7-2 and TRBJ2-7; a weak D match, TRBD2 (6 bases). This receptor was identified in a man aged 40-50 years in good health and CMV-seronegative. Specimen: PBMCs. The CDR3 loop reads CASSSLRRGGRWHF. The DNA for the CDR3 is TGTGCCAGCAGCTCGCTTAGGCGTGGGGGGAGATGGCACTTC.